The present entry profiles one TCR beta chain with its context. Antigen specificity is unknown. This specimen comes from a study of cytomegalovirus exposure and HLA in healthy donors. Study observations and caveats: Later on, a genetic analysis was performed. It linked a missense variant in DCLRE1C with V- and J-gene trimming of TCR beta. Association with HLA alleles at 0.05 false discovery rate was found for about 17,000 TCR beta sequences in a later analysis.

PCR was performed using 60 Vbeta and 13 Jbeta primers. TCRdb keeps only in-frame clones here, not all; method: immunoSEQ multiplex PCR. Found here are some 130,000 clones, roughly 80% of them singletons; the top ten hold 7.3%. Material for sequencing was PBMCs. This clonotype was sampled from a male donor in good health and CMV-seronegative.

The chain's CDR3 is CASSITQVMTTEAFF. CDR3 sequence (DNA): TGTGCCAGTAGTATCACACAGGTTATGACTACTGAAGCTTTCTTT. The J gene is TRBJ1-1, the V gene TRBV19; possibly TRBD1 for D (5 bases). This CDR3 contains 15 residues. Germline CDR1 reads LNHDA; CDR2 reads SQIVND (reference sequence). V lost 3 bases and J 5 bases, leaving 16 bases between the germline ends. Full variable domain (missing parts from reference TRBV19 and TRBJ1-1): DGGITQSPKYLFRKEGQNVTLSCEQNLNHDAMYWYRQDPGQGLRLIYYSQIVNDFQKGDIAEGYSVSREKKESFPLTVTSAQKNPTAFYLCASSITQVMTTEAFFGQGTRLTVV.